The entry that follows covers one TCR beta chain sequence. Its specificity is unknown. Every donor was a Caucasian adult from Nashville, Tennessee. The CD4+ fraction was divided into a CD45RA+ naive subset and a CD45RA-negative memory subset. The data are from a study of shared clonotypes between healthy human individuals. Overall study findings and caveats: Genetic and exposure-history diversity was limited by the small donor number.

The repertoire was sequenced with immunoSEQ multiplex PCR; TCRdb's copy has only in-frame clones and lacks some. The profile covers approximately 2,300,000 clones, with 85% to 95% appearing a single time and 0.3% to 0.4% taken by the ten largest. Trimming pared 3 bases from V and 2 bases from J, leaving 11 bases between. The length of the CDR3 is 15 residues. From germline, CDR1 is SGHDT and CDR2 YYEEEE. Sequencing was performed on naive CD4+ T cells from PBMCs. Subset indicated: CD45RA+ positively selected. The sequence was collected from a man between 18 and 29 years old in good health. Some clones in this sample may be carry-over from other donors' samples. The chain is built from TRBV5-6 and TRBJ1-4; D may be TRBD1 (6 bases). CDR3 sequence reads: CASSSTGKTNEKLFF. The CDR3, as DNA: TGTGCCAGCAGCTCGACAGGCAAGACTAATGAAAAACTGTTTTTT.